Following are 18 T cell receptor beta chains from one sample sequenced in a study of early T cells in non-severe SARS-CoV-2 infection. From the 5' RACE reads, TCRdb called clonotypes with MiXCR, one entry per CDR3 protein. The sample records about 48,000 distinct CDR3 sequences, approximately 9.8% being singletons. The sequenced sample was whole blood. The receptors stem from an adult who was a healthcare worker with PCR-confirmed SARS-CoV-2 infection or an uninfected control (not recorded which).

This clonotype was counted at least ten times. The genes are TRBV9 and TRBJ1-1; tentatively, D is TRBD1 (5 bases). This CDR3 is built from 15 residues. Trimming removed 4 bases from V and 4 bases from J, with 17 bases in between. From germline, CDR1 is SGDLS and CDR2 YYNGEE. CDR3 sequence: CASSSEGQGVTEAFF. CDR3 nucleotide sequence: TGTGCCAGCAGCTCAGAGGGGCAGGGCGTCACTGAAGCTTTCTTT.

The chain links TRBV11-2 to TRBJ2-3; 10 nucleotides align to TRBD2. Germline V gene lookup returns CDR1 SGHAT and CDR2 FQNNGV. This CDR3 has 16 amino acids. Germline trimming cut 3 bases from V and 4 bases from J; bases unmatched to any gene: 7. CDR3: CASSFSGRMGADTQYF. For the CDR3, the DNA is TGTGCCAGCAGCTTTAGCGGGAGGATGGGCGCAGATACGCAGTATTTT.

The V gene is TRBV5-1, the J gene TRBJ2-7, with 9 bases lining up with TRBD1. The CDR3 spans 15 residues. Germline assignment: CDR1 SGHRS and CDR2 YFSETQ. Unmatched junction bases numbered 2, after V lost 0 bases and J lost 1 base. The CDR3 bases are TGCGCCAGCAGCTTGGAGGGACAGGGATCCTACGAGCAGTACTTC. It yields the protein CASSLEGQGSYEQYF.

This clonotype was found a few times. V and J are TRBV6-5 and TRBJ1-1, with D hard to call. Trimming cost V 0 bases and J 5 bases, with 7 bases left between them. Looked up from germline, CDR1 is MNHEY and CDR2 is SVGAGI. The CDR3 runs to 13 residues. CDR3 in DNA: TGTGCCAGCAGTTACTCGCTTGGTACTGAAGCTTTCTTT. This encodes CASSYSLGTEAFF.

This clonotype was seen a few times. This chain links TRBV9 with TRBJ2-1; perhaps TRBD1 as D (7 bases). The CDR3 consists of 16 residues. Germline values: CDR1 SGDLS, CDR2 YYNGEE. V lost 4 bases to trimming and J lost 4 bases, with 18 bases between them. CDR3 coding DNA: TGTGCCAGCAGCCGTTCAGGGGGGCTTAGTTACAATGAGCAGTTCTTC. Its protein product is CASSRSGGLSYNEQFF.

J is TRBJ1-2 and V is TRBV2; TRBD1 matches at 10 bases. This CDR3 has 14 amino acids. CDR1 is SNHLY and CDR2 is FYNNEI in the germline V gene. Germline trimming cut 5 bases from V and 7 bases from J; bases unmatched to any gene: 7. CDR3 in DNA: TGTGCCAGCAGTTCGGCGGGACAGGGGACTGGCTACACCTTC. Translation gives CASSSAGQGTGYTF.

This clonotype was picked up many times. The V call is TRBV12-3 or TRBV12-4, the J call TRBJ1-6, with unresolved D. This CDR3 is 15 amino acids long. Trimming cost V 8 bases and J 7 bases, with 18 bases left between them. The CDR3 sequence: CASQPLSGVNSPLHF. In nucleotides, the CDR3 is TGTGCCAGCCAACCTCTCTCCGGGGTCAATTCACCCCTCCACTTT.

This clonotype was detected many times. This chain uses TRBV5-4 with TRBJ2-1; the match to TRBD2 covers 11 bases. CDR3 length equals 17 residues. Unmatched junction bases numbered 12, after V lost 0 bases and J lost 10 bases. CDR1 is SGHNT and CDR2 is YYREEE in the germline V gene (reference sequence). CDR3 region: CASSLASLAGVVREQFF. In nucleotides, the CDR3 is TGTGCCAGCAGCTTGGCGTCACTAGCGGGAGTTGTTCGCGAGCAGTTCTTC.

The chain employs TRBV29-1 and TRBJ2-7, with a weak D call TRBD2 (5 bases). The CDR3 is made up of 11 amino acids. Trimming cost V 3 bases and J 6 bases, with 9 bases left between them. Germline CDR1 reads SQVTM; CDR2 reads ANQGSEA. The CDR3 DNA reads TGCAGCGTTGACAGCGGCAGCGAGCAGTACTTC. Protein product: CSVDSGSEQYF.

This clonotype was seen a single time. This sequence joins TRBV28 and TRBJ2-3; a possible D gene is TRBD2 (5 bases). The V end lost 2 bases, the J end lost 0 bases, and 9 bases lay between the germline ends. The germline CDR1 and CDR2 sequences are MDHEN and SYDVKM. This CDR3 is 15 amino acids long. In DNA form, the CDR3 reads TGTGCCAGCAGTTTAGACGGGGATAGCACAGATACGCAGTATTTT. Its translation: CASSLDGDSTDTQYF.

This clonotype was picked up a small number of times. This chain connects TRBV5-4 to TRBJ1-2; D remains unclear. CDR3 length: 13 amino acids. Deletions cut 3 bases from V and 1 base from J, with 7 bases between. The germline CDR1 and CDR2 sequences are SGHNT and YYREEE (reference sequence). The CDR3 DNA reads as TGTGCCAGCAGCTCTGATTTTAACTATGGCTACACCTTC. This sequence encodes CASSSDFNYGYTF.

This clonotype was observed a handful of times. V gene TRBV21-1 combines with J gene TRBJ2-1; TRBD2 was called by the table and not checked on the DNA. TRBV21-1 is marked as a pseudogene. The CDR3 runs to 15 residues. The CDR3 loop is CASSKGTSGRNEQFF. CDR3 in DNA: TGTGCCAGCAGCAAAGGGACTAGCGGGAGAAATGAGCAGTTCTTC.

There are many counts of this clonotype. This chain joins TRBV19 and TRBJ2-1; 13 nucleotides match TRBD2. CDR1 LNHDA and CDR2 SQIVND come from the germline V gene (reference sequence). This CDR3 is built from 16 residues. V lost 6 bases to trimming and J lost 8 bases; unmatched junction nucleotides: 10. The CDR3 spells CASSLPGLAGEDEQFF. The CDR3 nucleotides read TGTGCCAGTAGCCTTCCCGGACTAGCGGGAGAGGATGAGCAGTTCTTC.

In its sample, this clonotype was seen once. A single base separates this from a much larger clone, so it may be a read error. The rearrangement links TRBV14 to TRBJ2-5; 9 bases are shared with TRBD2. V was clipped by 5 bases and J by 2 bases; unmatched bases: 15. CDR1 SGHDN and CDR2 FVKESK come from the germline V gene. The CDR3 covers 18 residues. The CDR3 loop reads CASSKVFRASGIQETQYF. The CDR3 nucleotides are TGTGCCAGCAGCAAAGTTTTTCGGGCTAGCGGGATACAAGAGACCCAGTACTTC.

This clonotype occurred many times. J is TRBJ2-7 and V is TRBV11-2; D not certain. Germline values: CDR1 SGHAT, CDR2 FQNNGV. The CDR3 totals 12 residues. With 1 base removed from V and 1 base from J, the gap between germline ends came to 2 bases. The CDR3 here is CASSLGSYEQYF. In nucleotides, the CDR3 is TGTGCCAGCAGCTTAGGGTCCTACGAGCAGTACTTC.

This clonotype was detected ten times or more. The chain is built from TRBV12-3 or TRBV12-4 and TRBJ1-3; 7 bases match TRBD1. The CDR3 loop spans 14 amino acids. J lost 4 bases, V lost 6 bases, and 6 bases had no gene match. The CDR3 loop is CASSPTGLGNTIYF. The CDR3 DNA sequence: TGTGCCAGCAGCCCGACAGGGTTAGGAAACACCATATATTTT.

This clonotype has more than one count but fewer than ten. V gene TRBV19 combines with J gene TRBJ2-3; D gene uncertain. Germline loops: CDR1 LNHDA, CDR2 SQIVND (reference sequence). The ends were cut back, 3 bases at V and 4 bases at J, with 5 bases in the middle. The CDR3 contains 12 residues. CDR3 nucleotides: TGTGCCAGTAGTATTGGTCCAGATACGCAGTATTTT. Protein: CASSIGPDTQYF.

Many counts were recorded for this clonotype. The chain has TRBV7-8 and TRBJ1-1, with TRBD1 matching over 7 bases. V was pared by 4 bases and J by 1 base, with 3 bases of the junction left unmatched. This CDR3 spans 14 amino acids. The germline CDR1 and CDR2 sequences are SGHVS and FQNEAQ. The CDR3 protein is CASSSGQPNTEAFF. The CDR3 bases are TGTGCCAGCAGCTCGGGACAGCCGAACACTGAAGCTTTCTTT. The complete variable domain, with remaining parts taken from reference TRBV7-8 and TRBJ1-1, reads GAGVSQSPRYKVAKRGQDVALRCDPISGHVSLFWYQQALGQGPEFLTYFQNEAQLDKSGLPSDRFFAERPEGSVSTLKIQRTQQEDSAVYLCASSSGQPNTEAFFGQGTRLTVV.